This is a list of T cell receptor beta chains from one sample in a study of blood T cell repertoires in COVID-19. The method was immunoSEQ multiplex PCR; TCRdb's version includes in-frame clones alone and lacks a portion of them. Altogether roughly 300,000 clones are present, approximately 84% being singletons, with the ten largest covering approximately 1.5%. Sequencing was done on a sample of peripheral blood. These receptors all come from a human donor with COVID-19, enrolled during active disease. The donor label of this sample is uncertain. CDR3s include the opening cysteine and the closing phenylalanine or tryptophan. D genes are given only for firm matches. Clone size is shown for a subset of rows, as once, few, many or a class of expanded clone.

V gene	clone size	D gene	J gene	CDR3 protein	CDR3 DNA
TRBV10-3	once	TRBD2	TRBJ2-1	CATGGLAVYNEQFF	TGTGCCACAGGGGGACTAGCGGTCTACAATGAGCAGTTCTTC
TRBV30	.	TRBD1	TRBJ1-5	CAWSVDRDVQPQHF	TGTGCCTGGAGTGTAGACAGGGACGTTCAGCCCCAGCATTTT
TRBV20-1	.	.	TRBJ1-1	CSASQNTEAFF	TGCAGTGCTAGTCAGAACACTGAAGCTTTCTTT
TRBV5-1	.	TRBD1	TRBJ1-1	CASSLGGQGRTEAFF	TGCGCCAGCAGCTTGGGCGGACAGGGACGGACTGAAGCTTTCTTT
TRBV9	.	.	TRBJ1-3	CASSPSGSSGNTIYF	TGTGCCAGCAGCCCCTCTGGGAGCTCTGGAAACACCATATATTTT
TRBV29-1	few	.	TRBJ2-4	CSVALGGQWKNIQYF	TGCAGCGTTGCCCTCGGGGGGCAGTGGAAAAACATTCAGTACTTC
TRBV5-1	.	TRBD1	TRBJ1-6	CASSPPTGAPSPLHF	TGCGCCAGCAGCCCACCGACAGGGGCCCCTTCACCCCTCCACTTT
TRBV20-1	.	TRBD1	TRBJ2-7	CSASPGQGNYEQYF	TGCAGTGCTAGTCCCGGACAGGGAAACTACGAGCAGTACTTC
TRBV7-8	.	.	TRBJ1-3	CASSQTGYSGNTIYF	TGTGCCAGCAGCCAAACAGGGTACTCTGGAAACACCATATATTTT
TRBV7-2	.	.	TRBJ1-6	CASSLEVSWETPLHF	TGTGCCAGCAGCTTAGAGGTCAGCTGGGAGACACCCCTCCACTTT
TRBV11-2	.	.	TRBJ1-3	CASARFVGVSGNTIYF	TGTGCCAGCGCCCGCTTCGTAGGGGTCTCTGGAAACACCATATATTTT
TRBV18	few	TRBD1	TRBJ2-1	CASSPRQGANNEQFF	TGTGCCAGCTCACCGCGGCAGGGGGCAAACAATGAGCAGTTCTTC
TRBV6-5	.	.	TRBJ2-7	CASSYGAAEGYEQYF	TGTGCCAGCAGTTACGGGGCGGCCGAAGGCTACGAGCAGTACTTC
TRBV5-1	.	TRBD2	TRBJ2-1	CASSLGSGLAGKGYNEQFF	TGCGCCAGCAGCTTGGGATCGGGGCTAGCGGGAAAGGGCTACAATGAGCAGTTCTTC
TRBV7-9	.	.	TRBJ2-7	CASSQDLWTYEQYF	TGTGCCAGCAGCCAGGACTTATGGACCTACGAGCAGTACTTC
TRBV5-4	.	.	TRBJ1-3	CASSLVGQTAGNTIYF	TGTGCCAGCAGCTTGGTCGGACAAACCGCTGGAAACACCATATATTTT
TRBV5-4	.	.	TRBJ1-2	CASSLEAGKPTYGYTF	TGTGCCAGCAGCTTGGAGGCAGGGAAACCCACCTATGGCTACACCTTC
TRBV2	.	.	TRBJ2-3	CASSGGFTDTQYF	TGTGCCAGCAGTGGCGGGTTCACAGATACGCAGTATTTT
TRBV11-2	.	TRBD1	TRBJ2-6	CASGPWTGEAGANVLTF	TGTGCCAGCGGACCCTGGACAGGAGAAGCTGGGGCCAACGTCCTGACTTTC
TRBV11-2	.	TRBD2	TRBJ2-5	CASSYRLAGGPSETQYF	TGTGCCAGCAGCTACCGACTAGCGGGAGGCCCGTCGGAGACCCAGTACTTC
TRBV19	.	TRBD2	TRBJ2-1	CASHARGGAAWGYNEQFF	TGTGCCAGCCACGCCCGGGGAGGGGCTGCCTGGGGTTACAATGAGCAGTTCTTC
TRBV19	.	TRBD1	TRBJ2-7	CASSLWTGNEQYF	TGTGCCAGTAGTCTCTGGACAGGGAACGAGCAGTACTTC
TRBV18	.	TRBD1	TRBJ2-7	CASSPLGQTIHEQYF	TGTGCCAGCTCACCACTGGGACAGACCATCCACGAGCAGTACTTC
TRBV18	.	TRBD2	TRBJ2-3	CASSPGLAGAGVDTQYF	TGTGCCAGCTCACCTGGACTAGCGGGAGCTGGGGTGGATACGCAGTATTTT
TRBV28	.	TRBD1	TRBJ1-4	CASSLLAGGSEKLFF	TGTGCCAGCAGTTTGCTGGCAGGGGGCAGCGAAAAACTGTTTTTT
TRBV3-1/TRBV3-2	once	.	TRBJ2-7	CASSAGGGWGEQYF	TGTGCCAGCAGTGCGGGCGGCGGCTGGGGCGAGCAGTACTTC
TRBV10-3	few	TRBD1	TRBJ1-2	CAISGSTRTGYGYTF	TGTGCCATCAGTGGCTCAACTCGGACAGGCTATGGCTACACCTTC
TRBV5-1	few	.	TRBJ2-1	CASSLGGSHRSDEQFF	TGCGCCAGCAGCTTGGGTGGCAGCCATCGGAGCGATGAGCAGTTCTTC
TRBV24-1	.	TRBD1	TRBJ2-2	CATSEGRGLTGELFF	TGTGCCACCAGTGAGGGCAGGGGGCTCACCGGGGAGCTGTTTTTT
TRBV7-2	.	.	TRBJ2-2	CASSPVTRNTGELFF	TGTGCCAGCAGCCCGGTTACTAGAAACACCGGGGAGCTGTTTTTT
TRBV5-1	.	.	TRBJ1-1	CASSLGRDTEAFF	TGCGCCAGCAGCTTAGGGAGGGACACTGAAGCTTTCTTT
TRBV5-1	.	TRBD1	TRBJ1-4	CASSLGQGREKLFF	TGCGCCAGCAGCTTGGGACAGGGGAGAGAAAAACTGTTTTTT
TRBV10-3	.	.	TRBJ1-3	CAISESPAGNTIYF	TGTGCCATCAGTGAGTCTCCTGCTGGAAACACCATATATTTT
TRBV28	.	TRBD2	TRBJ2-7	CASSFWGSGRHEQYF	TGTGCCAGCAGTTTCTGGGGTAGCGGGAGACACGAGCAGTACTTC
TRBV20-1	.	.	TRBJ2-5	CSALTRETQYF	TGCAGTGCTCTAACCCGAGAGACCCAGTACTTC
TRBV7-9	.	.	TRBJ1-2	CASSQTGYGYTF	TGTGCCAGCAGCCAAACAGGGTACGGCTACACCTTC
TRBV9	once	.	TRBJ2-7	CASSPDWVSYEQYF	TGTGCCAGCAGCCCGGACTGGGTCTCCTACGAGCAGTACTTC
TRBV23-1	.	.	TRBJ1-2	CASSSRQQSRDGYTF	TGTGCCAGCAGTTCTCGACAGCAAAGCCGGGATGGCTACACCTTC
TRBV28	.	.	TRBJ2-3	CASISGYTDTQYF	TGTGCCAGCATCTCGGGGTACACAGATACGCAGTATTTT
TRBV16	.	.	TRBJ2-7	CATLASGEQYF	TGTGCCACCCTGGCCAGCGGTGAGCAGTACTTC
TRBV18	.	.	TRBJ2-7	CASSPVFSQRVSYEQYF	TGTGCCAGCTCACCAGTGTTTTCCCAGCGGGTATCCTACGAGCAGTACTTC
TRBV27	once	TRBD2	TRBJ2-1	CASSKLAGEVYEQFF	TGTGCCAGCAGCAAACTAGCGGGAGAGGTCTATGAGCAGTTCTTC
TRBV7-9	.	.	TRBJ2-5	CASSPGETQYF	TGTGCCAGCAGCCCAGGAGAGACCCAGTACTTC
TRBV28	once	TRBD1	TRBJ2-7	CASKTGGSSYEQYF	TGTGCCAGCAAAACAGGGGGAAGCTCCTACGAGCAGTACTTC
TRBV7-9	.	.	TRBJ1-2	CASSWTDYGYTF	TGTGCCAGCAGTTGGACAGACTATGGCTACACCTTC